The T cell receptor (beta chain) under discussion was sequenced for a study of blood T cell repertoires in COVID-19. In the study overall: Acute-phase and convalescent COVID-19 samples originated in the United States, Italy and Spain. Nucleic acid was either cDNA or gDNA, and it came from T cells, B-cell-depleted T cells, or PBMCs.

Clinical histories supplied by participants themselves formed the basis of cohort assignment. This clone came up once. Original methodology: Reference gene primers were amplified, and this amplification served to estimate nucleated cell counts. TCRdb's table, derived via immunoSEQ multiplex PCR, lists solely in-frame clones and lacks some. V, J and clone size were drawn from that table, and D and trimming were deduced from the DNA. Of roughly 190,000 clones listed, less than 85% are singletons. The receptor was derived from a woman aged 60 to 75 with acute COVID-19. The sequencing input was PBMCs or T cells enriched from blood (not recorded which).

CDR3 region: CASSLSRGYGGNTIYF. CDR3 coding DNA: TGTGCCAGCAGCTTATCTAGGGGTTATGGAGGAAACACCATATATTTT. The rearrangement links TRBV7-2 to TRBJ1-3; TRBD1 might be the D (5 bases). The germline V gene has CDR1 SGHTA and CDR2 FQGNSA. The length of the CDR3 is 16 residues. V gave up 2 bases and J gave up 4 bases, with 15 bases separating them.